This T cell receptor (beta chain) was recovered during a study of blood T cell repertoires in COVID-19. CDR3 size: 14 residues. Trimming stripped 3 bases from V and 4 bases from J, with 15 bases between. Germline-derived CDR1 and CDR2 are SQVTM and ANQGSEA. Only in-frame clones appear in the TCRdb table, and some are missing; sequencing was by immunoSEQ multiplex PCR. Among over 100,000 clones, about 91% were seen once, and the ten largest hold 10%. The clonotype was recovered from a man in his fifties or sixties with acute or convalescent COVID-19. The sequenced sample consisted of peripheral blood. The chain recombines TRBV29-1 with TRBJ1-2, with D perhaps matching TRBD1 (6 bases). The CDR3 nucleotides are TGCAGCGTTGAGGGGGGGACACCGGGCTATGGCTACACCTTC. This codes for CSVEGGTPGYGYTF.